This T cell receptor beta chain was profiled in a study of blood T cell repertoires in COVID-19 (dated by TCRdb to 2020 to 2021). Context from the whole study: The collaborator samples originated in the United States, Italy and Spain and spanned the acute and convalescent phases of COVID-19. The material from the prospective study consisted of cDNA or gDNA derived from T cells, B-cell-depleted T cells, or PBMCs. The dataset comprised deeply sampled blood TCRbeta repertoires from subjects exposed to, actively infected with, or recovered from COVID-19. The repertoires were released in a freely available public database intended as a resource for research on the immune response to SARS-CoV-2. The samples were drawn from the first 160 participants of the ongoing ImmuneRACE study and from under 1,500 subjects provided by 6 global collaborators. Nearly every sample came with metadata listing a de-identified subject ID, COVID-19 status, age in years and sex. Where available, HLA class I and class II types were taken from metadata supplied by the sample provider and were not determined by assay-based typing.

Turning to this clone: Its antigen is still unknown. Within one base of it there is no much larger clone, and no base qualities were kept.

Points the paper makes about the study in general: Clinical and demographic metadata were provided uncurated, with the amount varying by source and participant.

Whole blood was collected in K2EDTA tubes by collaborating institutions according to the institutions' own protocols. For TCRbeta analysis, collaborators shipped samples in one of three forms: frozen whole blood, isolated PBMCs, or DNA extracted from either of those sample types. CDR1 and CDR2, looked up from the germline V gene (reference sequence), are MNHEY and SMNVEV. V is cut by 4 bases and J by 2 bases, and the space between the germline ends is 9 bases. The CDR3 starts with the cysteine, ends with the phenylalanine, and has 14 residues. The kept DNA is CDR3 alone, 42 bases in frame from the first base. The immunoSEQ Assay, a bias-controlled multiplex PCR, was used to amplify TCRbeta CDR3 regions from genomic DNA. Per the authors' processing: Nucleated cell counts per sample were estimated from amplification of reference gene primers within the assay. To quantify the absolute abundance of each unique TCRbeta CDR3 rearrangement, sequence reads were collapsed and filtered. For each sample, productive Simpson clonality was calculated by taking the square root of Simpson's diversity index across productive rearrangements. The table was pulled from immuneACCESS by TCRdb, which kept in-frame rearrangements only. Such tables lose some clones; where checked, under half of the loss comes from unresolved V genes, and the rest has no known cause. The V and J calls and clone size are taken from that table; D and trimming were inferred from the DNA. The sample includes roughly 150,000 clones, with about 90% observed a single time. The ten largest clones add up to around 6.3% of the sample.

In this chain, TRBV27 is recombined with TRBJ2-1; perhaps TRBD2 is the D gene, with 5 bases matching. This TCR derives from a man older than 75 with acute or convalescent COVID-19. The sequencing input was peripheral blood. DNA sequence: TGTGCCAGCAGTTCTCGGGATCCCTACAATGAGCAGTTCTTC. This encodes CASSSRDPYNEQFF.